Included here is one TCR beta chain sequence, with context. What this receptor recognizes is not known. Per-nucleotide qualities are absent, and no much larger clonotype sits a single base away. V has 5 bases trimmed and J has 2 bases trimmed; junction bases matching no gene number 11. Based on the germline V gene (reference sequence), the CDR1 and CDR2 sequences are MNHEY and SMNVEV. From its cysteine to its phenylalanine, the CDR3 spans 17 amino acids. Of the read, only the CDR3 DNA is kept; its 51 bases are in frame from base 1. Library method: the immunoSEQ multiplex PCR assay. The deep sequencing platform assayed 90,000 to 100,000 TCR templates per sample. Genomic DNA extracted from sorted T cells was used for TCRbeta CDR3 sequencing. As for the authors' bioinformatics: The R programming language was used for clonal analysis of TCRbeta CDR3 data. Alloreactive CD4+ and CD8+ clones were identified by comparing unstimulated samples to CFSE-low samples taken after the reaction. Regulatory or non-regulatory origin was assigned to alloreactive CD4+ clones by matching of sequences to sorted unstimulated Treg and non-Treg repertoires. TCRdb re-hosts the immuneACCESS table, in-frame sequences only. Its copies lack some clones; in the studies checked, an unresolved V gene accounts for under half of them, and the cause for the rest is not known. V, J and clone size are taken as reported in that table, and D and trimming were inferred from the DNA itself. This sample gives under 140,000 clones in total; 80% to 95% of them show up just once. 1% to 1.5% of the sample is taken by the ten largest.

This record comes from a study of siplizumab effects on memory and regulatory T cells (dated by TCRdb to between 2018 and 2020). Study-level background: The effect of the anti-CD2 antibody siplizumab on alloreactive T-cell subsets was examined in allogeneic mixed lymphocyte reactions constructed from human PBMCs. The full study reports these points: Because sequences at frequencies below about 10^-5 were poorly captured, only a minor fraction of alloreactive clones could be mapped back to unstimulated subsets. Of the alloreactive CD4+ clones that could be mapped, the Treg-derived share averaged about 63% with siplizumab compared with approximately 30% in control reactions. Whether proliferating Tregs from siplizumab cultures actually had suppressive function was not functionally confirmed. The cumulative frequency of alloreactive sequences that could be traced back to unstimulated CD4+ memory T cells was significantly reduced by siplizumab. Compared with memory T cells, unstimulated naive T cells appeared more diverse, and naive cells seemed to make a substantial contribution to the alloresponse. Roughly 75-95% of proliferating CD4+ or CD8+ clones could not be assigned a naive or memory phenotype.

TCRbeta CDR3 sequencing was performed on sorted unstimulated T cells and on proliferating T cells recovered from mixed lymphocyte reactions. Fresh whole blood from ten to eleven HLA-typed healthy donors served as the source for isolating PBMCs. The sequence derives from a human donor in good health. This sequence uses TRBV27 and TRBJ1-3, and 8 junctional nucleotides match TRBD1. Sequenced: CD4+ T cells sorted from blood. Here the CDR3 is given as CASSLSIPDRAGNTIYF. The DNA sequence is given as TGTGCCAGCAGTCTCTCCATCCCGGACAGGGCTGGAAACACCATATATTTT.